The rows below give T cell receptor beta chains drawn from one sample of a study of T-cell reconstitution after alpha-beta-depleted transplantation in children. TCRdb itself ran the PCR reads through MiXCR, one entry per CDR3 protein. The sample consists of a few hundred thousand distinct CDR3 sequences, roughly 27% of them appearing once. Sequencing was performed on PBMCs, taken before TCRalphabeta/CD19-depleted stem cell transplant. These receptors were obtained from a boy under two years old with Wiskott-Aldrich syndrome, due to receive a stem cell transplant. CDR3s include the opening cysteine and the closing phenylalanine or tryptophan. D genes are given only for firm matches. A row's size may be missing; if present it is once, few, many or a size class.

>TRBV6-1|TRBJ1-2|NA|once
CASSEVLSNYGYTF
TGTGCCAGCAGTGAAGTCCTTTCCAACTATGGCTACACCTTC
>TRBV5-1|TRBJ1-1|NA|NA
CASSLASLTGQNTEAFF
TGCGCCAGCAGCTTGGCCAGCTTGACAGGACAGAACACTGAAGCTTTCTTT
>TRBV7-2|TRBJ2-1|NA|NA
CASSLALIGGSSYNEQFF
TGTGCCAGCAGCTTAGCGCTTATTGGAGGGAGCTCCTACAATGAGCAGTTCTTC
>TRBV27|TRBJ1-2|NA|NA
CASRPGTSNYGYTF
TGTGCCAGCAGGCCAGGGACTTCTAACTATGGCTACACCTTC
>TRBV5-1|TRBJ2-2|TRBD1|few
CASSFFRDRGITGELFF
TGCGCCAGCAGCTTCTTCCGGGACAGGGGTATCACCGGGGAGCTGTTTTTT
>TRBV5-5|TRBJ1-1|NA|NA
CASSYRADTEAFF
TGTGCCAGCAGCTACAGGGCGGACACTGAAGCTTTCTTT
>TRBV10-3|TRBJ2-7|TRBD2|NA
CAISERGLAEYF
TGTGCCATCAGTGAGAGGGGACTAGCGGAGTACTTC
>TRBV27|TRBJ1-1|NA|NA
CASSFRADSMNTEAFF
TGTGCCAGCAGTTTTAGAGCAGACAGCATGAACACTGAAGCTTTCTTT
>TRBV6-5|TRBJ1-5|TRBD1|NA
CASSYSSQGGQPQHF
TGTGCCAGCAGTTACTCGAGCCAGGGGGGTCAGCCCCAGCATTTT
>TRBV20-1|TRBJ2-3|TRBD2|NA
CSARVSGRKVGTDTQYF
TGCAGTGCTAGGGTTAGCGGGAGGAAGGTGGGCACAGATACGCAGTATTTT
>TRBV10-3|TRBJ2-1|TRBD2|few
CAISPGTSAYNEQFF
TGTGCCATCAGCCCCGGGACTAGCGCCTACAATGAGCAGTTCTTC
>TRBV5-1|TRBJ2-7|TRBD1|few
CASSSYRGPGEQYF
TGCGCCAGCAGCTCGTACAGGGGGCCGGGGGAGCAGTACTTC
>TRBV6-1|TRBJ1-2|NA|NA
CASITRPRGANGYTF
TGTGCCAGCATCACGAGGCCCCGGGGAGCTAATGGCTACACCTTC
>TRBV5-1|TRBJ2-3|NA|few
CASAPSAPTDTQYF
TGCGCCAGCGCGCCATCGGCGCCCACAGATACGCAGTATTTT
>TRBV20-1|TRBJ1-2|NA|NA
CSASPIEAGNYGYTF
TGCAGTGCTAGTCCAATAGAGGCCGGAAACTATGGCTACACCTTC